This TCR beta chain was found in a study of cytomegalovirus exposure and HLA in healthy donors. Background on the study: In a later analysis, the roughly 130 validation repertoires were reported to have used the same platform as the roughly 730 first-cohort repertoires.

This table comes from immunoSEQ multiplex PCR, and its TCRdb copy is limited to in-frame clones, with some not included. In the table there are tens of thousands of clones, 90% to 95% of which are singletons. The CDR3 consists of 14 residues. Germline V gene sequence: CDR1 MNHEY, CDR2 SVGAGI. Trimming cost V 6 bases and J 8 bases; bases outside gene matches: 8. Broader study findings: Among TCR sequences, most were rare, though some public TCRs appeared in many donors.

Concerning this clone: Its cognate antigen is unknown.

The sample consisted of PBMCs. The chain joins TRBV6-5 to TRBJ2-1; 9 nucleotides agree with TRBD2. The TCR sequence derives from a woman aged 18 to 35 in good health and CMV-seronegative. DNA for the CDR3: TGTGCCAGCAGACCCGGGATAGCGGGAGATGAGCAGTTCTTC. As protein: CASRPGIAGDEQFF.